This TCR beta chain was retrieved from a study of OX40 agonist ivuxolimab in advanced cancers. Repertoires were generated with immunoSEQ multiplex PCR, while TCRdb's copy carries only in-frame clones and drops some. The sample contains approximately 58,000 clones, about four fifths of which appear only once. The CDR3 sequence is 18 residues long. Unmatched junction bases numbered 6, after V lost 3 bases and J lost 0 bases. CDR1 is SGHAT, CDR2 FQNNGV, per germline. The chain links TRBV11-2 to TRBJ2-2; 11 nucleotides line up with TRBD2. This specimen consisted of CD4+ or CD8+ T cells sorted from blood, obtained in a trial of the OX40 agonist ivuxolimab. This TCR was recovered from an adult with an advanced solid tumor such as melanoma, head and neck, liver or kidney cancer. The CDR3 sequence: CASSLTGLAAPNTGELFF. CDR3 sequence (DNA): TGTGCCAGCAGCTTGACGGGACTAGCGGCCCCGAACACCGGGGAGCTGTTTTTT.